This record looks at one T cell receptor beta chain sequence and its context. Its antigen is unknown. This entry belongs to a study of cytomegalovirus exposure and HLA in healthy donors. CDR3 length: 15 residues. In germline, CDR1 is MRHNA, CDR2 SNTAGT. V trimming: 6 bases; J trimming: 4 bases; junction bases outside the gene matches: 10. The PCR used 60 Vbeta and 13 Jbeta primers. Data came from immunoSEQ multiplex PCR; TCRdb stores just in-frame clones and leaves some out. Of 180,000 or so clones listed, 65% to 85% were seen once; the top ten hold approximately 2.6%. General study results and limits: Roughly uniform depth of sequencing across donors was assumed in presence/absence analyses.

Material: PBMCs. The chain carries TRBV6-4 and TRBJ1-2; TRBD1 agrees at 8 bases. The TCR was taken from a female donor in good health and CMV-seronegative. CDR3 nucleotides: TGTGCCAGCAGCCCCGGGACAGGATACGGCTATGGCTACACCTTC. Amino acids: CASSPGTGYGYGYTF.